A single sample is the source of the 8 T cell receptor beta chains below, sequenced in a study of cytomegalovirus exposure and HLA in healthy donors. The primer mix had 60 Vbeta and 13 Jbeta primers. The repertoire was sequenced with immunoSEQ multiplex PCR; TCRdb's copy has only in-frame clones and lacks some. In the table there are around 130,000 clones, 70% to 80% of which are singletons. Sequencing input: PBMCs. The source is a man aged 18-30 years in good health and CMV-seronegative.

V gene TRBV25-1 combines with J gene TRBJ2-1, with TRBD2 matching 9 bases. The CDR3 contains 16 residues. CDR1 and CDR2 from the germline V gene are MGHDK and SYGVNS. Unmatched junction bases numbered 9, after V lost 6 bases and J lost 3 bases. The CDR3 DNA is TGTGCCAGCAGCAAAACCGGGACTAGCAGCTACAATGAGCAGTTCTTC. As protein: CASSKTGTSSYNEQFF.

V gene TRBV4-2 combines with J gene TRBJ2-7; TRBD2 might be the D (5 bases). Germline V lookup: CDR1 LGHNA, CDR2 YNFKEQ. The CDR3 covers 14 residues. With 0 bases removed from V and 3 bases from J, the gap between germline ends came to 9 bases. CDR3 DNA: TGTGCCAGCAGCCAAGATGGTGGGAGCTACGAGCAGTACTTC. This codes for CASSQDGGSYEQYF.

The chain combines TRBV5-1 with TRBJ2-5; TRBD2 aligns across 10 bases. Unmatched junction bases numbered 8, after V lost 4 bases and J lost 5 bases. The germline CDR1 and CDR2 sequences are SGHRS and YFSETQ. This CDR3 region has 15 residues. This CDR3 reads CASSVLAGVVETQYF. In nucleotides, the CDR3 is TGCGCCAGCAGCGTGCTAGCGGGAGTCGTGGAGACCCAGTACTTC. Filled out from reference TRBV5-1 and TRBJ2-5, the complete variable domain reads KAGVTQTPRYLIKTRGQQVTLSCSPISGHRSVSWYQQTPGQGLQFLFEYFSETQRNKGNFPGRFSGRQFSNSRSEMNVSTLELGDSALYLCASSVLAGVVETQYFGPGTRLLVL.

The table lists this clone with a few counts. The chain has TRBV19 and TRBJ2-3; 7 bases map to TRBD2. Germline CDR1 and CDR2: LNHDA and SQIVND (reference sequence). The CDR3 covers 15 residues. Trimming cost V 3 bases and J 5 bases; bases outside gene matches: 8. CDR3 protein: CASSMEREAGDTQYF. In nucleotides, the CDR3 is TGTGCCAGTAGTATGGAACGGGAGGCGGGAGATACGCAGTATTTT. The whole variable domain, filled in from reference TRBV19 and TRBJ2-3, reads DGGITQSPKYLFRKEGQNVTLSCEQNLNHDAMYWYRQDPGQGLRLIYYSQIVNDFQKGDIAEGYSVSREKKESFPLTVTSAQKNPTAFYLCASSMEREAGDTQYFGPGTRLTVL.

V gene TRBV2 combines with J gene TRBJ2-3; 7 bases match TRBD2. Germline V gives CDR1 SNHLY, CDR2 FYNNEI. The CDR3 has 16 residues. V gave up 4 bases and J gave up 1 base; unmatched junction bases: 8. CDR3 in DNA: TGTGCCAGCAGTGCATCACGTAGCGGGCGCACAGATACGCAGTATTTT. Its translation: CASSASRSGRTDTQYF.

On this clone: The same CDR3 can be traced to other DNA sequences in this sample. The chain joins TRBV7-3 to TRBJ2-1; possible D gene TRBD1, 6 bases. This CDR3 comprises 15 residues. The V end was cut by 2 bases, the J end by 2 bases, with 10 bases between. Germline loops: CDR1 SGHTA, CDR2 FQGTGA. The CDR3 coding sequence is TGTGCCAGCAGCTTAGGGGCAGGGGCCTACAATGAGCAGTTCTTC. Protein sequence: CASSLGAGAYNEQFF.

About this clone itself: At one boundary the junction diverges from the germline segment, which might be a read error. This specimen includes other DNA sequences encoding the same CDR3. The chain joins TRBV5-1 to TRBJ2-3; 7 bases match TRBD2. The CDR3 length is 14 residues. Germline lookup yields CDR1 SGHRS and CDR2 YFSETQ. The CDR3 sequence is CASSLGLPTDTQYF. CDR3 DNA: TGCGCCAGCAGCCTGGGACTACCCACAGATACGCAGTATTTC.

V usage is TRBV18 and J usage is TRBJ2-7; 14 bases line up with TRBD2. Trimming cost V 2 bases and J 3 bases; bases outside gene matches: 0. Germline values: CDR1 KGHSH, CDR2 LQKENI. The CDR3 sequence is 15 residues long. The CDR3 region is CASSPGLAGGYEQYF. DNA of the CDR3: TGTGCCAGCTCACCAGGACTAGCGGGAGGCTACGAGCAGTACTTC.